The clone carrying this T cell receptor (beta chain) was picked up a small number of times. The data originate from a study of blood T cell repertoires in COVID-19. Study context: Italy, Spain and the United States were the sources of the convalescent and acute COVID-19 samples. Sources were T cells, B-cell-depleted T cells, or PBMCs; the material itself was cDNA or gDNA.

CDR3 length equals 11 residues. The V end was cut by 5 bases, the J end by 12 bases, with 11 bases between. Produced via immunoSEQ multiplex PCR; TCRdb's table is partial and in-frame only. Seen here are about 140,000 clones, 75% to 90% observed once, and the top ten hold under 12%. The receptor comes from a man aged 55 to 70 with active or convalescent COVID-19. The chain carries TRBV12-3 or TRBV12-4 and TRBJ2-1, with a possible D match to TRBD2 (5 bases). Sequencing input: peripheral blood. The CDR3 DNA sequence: TGTGCCAGCAGTCTTGGAGGCGGGCAGTTCTTC. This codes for CASSLGGGQFF.